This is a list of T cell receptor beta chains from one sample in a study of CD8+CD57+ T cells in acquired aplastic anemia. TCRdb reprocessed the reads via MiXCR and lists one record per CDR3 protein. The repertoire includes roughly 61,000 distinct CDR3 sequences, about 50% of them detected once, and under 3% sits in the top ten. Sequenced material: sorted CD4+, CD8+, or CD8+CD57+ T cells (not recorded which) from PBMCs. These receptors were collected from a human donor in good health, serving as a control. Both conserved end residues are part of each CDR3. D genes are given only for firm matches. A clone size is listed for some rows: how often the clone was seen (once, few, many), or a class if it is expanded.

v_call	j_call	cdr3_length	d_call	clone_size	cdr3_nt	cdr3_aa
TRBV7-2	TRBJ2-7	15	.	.	TGTGCCAGCAGCCAGGCCCCCCCAGGTGGCTACGAGCAGTACTTC	CASSQAPPGGYEQYF
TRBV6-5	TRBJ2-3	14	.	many	TGTGCCAGCAGCCCCCGGGGCCGGGCAGATACGCAGTATTTT	CASSPRGRADTQYF
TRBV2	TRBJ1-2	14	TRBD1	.	TGTGCCAGCAGTGTTCGGGACAGGGACTATGGCTACACCTTC	CASSVRDRDYGYTF
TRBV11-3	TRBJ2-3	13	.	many	TGTGCCAGCAGAAAATTGAGGCCCGATACGCAGTATTTT	CASRKLRPDTQYF
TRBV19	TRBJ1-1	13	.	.	TGTGCCAGTAAAACCGACAGGAACACTGAAGCTTTCTTT	CASKTDRNTEAFF
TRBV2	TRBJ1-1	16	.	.	TGTGCCAGCAGTGAAAAGGGCAGTTATATGAACACTGAAGCTTTCTTT	CASSEKGSYMNTEAFF
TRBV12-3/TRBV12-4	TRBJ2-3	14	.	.	TGTGCCAGCAGTGACTCACGGGGGACAGATACGCAGTATTTT	CASSDSRGTDTQYF
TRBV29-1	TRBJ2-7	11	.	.	TGCAGCGTCCCGGGGGCCTACGAGCAGTACTTC	CSVPGAYEQYF
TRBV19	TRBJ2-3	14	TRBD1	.	TGTGCCAGTATTGGCCGAGGACAGGGTACGGCGCAGTATTTT	CASIGRGQGTAQYF
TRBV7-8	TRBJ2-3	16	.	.	TGTGCCAGCAGCTTACGTGACGGCGGGACCTCAGATACGCAGTATTTT	CASSLRDGGTSDTQYF
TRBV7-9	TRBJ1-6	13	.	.	TGTGCCAGCAGCCAGGGAGGCAATTCACCCCTCCACTTT	CASSQGGNSPLHF
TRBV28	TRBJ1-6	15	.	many	TGTGCCAGCAGTTTCCCCCCACCGTATAATTCACCCCTCCACTTT	CASSFPPPYNSPLHF
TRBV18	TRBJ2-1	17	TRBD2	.	TGTGCCAGCTCACCACGGACTCGCGGGAGCTCCTACAATGAGCAGTTCTTC	CASSPRTRGSSYNEQFF
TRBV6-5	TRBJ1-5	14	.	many	TGTGCCAGCAGTTACTTCGGGCCCAATCAGCCCCAGCATTTT	CASSYFGPNQPQHF
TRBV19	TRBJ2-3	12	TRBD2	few	TGTGCCAGTAGTAAACAGAGCGGGAGGCAGTATTTT	CASSKQSGRQYF
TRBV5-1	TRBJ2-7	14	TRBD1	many	TGCGCCAGCAGCCACAGGGGACAGGCCTACGAGCAGTACTTC	CASSHRGQAYEQYF
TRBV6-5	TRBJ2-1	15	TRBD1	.	TGTGCCAGCAATTCCCAGGGACAGGGGGCCGTTGAGCAGTTCTTC	CASNSQGQGAVEQFF
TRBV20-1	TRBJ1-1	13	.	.	TGCAGTGCTAGCGTGGATCTGAACACTGAAGCTTTCTTT	CSASVDLNTEAFF
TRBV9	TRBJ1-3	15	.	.	TGTGCCAGCAGCGTAGGAGGCAGGGTCGGAAACACCATATATTTT	CASSVGGRVGNTIYF
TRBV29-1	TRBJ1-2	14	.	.	TGCAGCGTTGAAGGGCGCGGGAAAAACTATGGCTACACCTTC	CSVEGRGKNYGYTF
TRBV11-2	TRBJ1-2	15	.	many	TGTGCCAGCAGCGTGGACGGAGCCCCTATGAGTGGCTACACCTTC	CASSVDGAPMSGYTF
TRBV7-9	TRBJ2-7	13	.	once	TGTGCCAGCAGCCGGGACAAGTCCTACGAGCAGTACTTC	CASSRDKSYEQYF
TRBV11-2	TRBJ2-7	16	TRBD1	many	TGTGCCAGCAGCTTAGATAACGACAGGGCTTACGACGAGCAGTACTTC	CASSLDNDRAYDEQYF
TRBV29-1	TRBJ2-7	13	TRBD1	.	TGCAGCGTACAACAGGGGAGCTCCTACGAGCAGTACTTC	CSVQQGSSYEQYF
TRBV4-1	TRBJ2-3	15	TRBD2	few	TGCGCCAGCAGCCAAACTAGCGGAGCCACAGATACGCAGTATTTT	CASSQTSGATDTQYF
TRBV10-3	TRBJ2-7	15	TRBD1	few	TGTGCCATCGATCAGCATGGGCAGGGGGTAAGCGAGCAGTACTTC	CAIDQHGQGVSEQYF
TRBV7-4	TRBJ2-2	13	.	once	TGTGCCAGCAGCCCGTCAAAACCAGGGGAGCTGTTTTTT	CASSPSKPGELFF
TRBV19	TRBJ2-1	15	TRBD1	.	TGTGCCAGTAGTAATTACGGGACAGGCAACAATGAGCAGTTCTTC	CASSNYGTGNNEQFF
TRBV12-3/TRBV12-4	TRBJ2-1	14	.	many	TGTGCCAGCCGAGTGACGGGCTCCTACAATGAGCAGTTCTTC	CASRVTGSYNEQFF
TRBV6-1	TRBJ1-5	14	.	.	TGTGCCAGCAGCGCCGTCGTCCAGGGTCAGCCCCAGCATTTT	CASSAVVQGQPQHF
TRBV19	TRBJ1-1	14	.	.	TGTGCCAGTACCCGGGACCCCGAGAACACTGAAGCTTTCTTT	CASTRDPENTEAFF
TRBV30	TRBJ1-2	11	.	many	TGTGCCTGGAGTGCCAGTTATGGCTACACCTTC	CAWSASYGYTF
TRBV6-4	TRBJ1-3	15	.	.	TGTGCCAGCATACCAGGGGCCACGGCTGGAAACACCATATATTTT	CASIPGATAGNTIYF
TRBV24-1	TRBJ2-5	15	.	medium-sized	TGTGCCACCAGTGAAGCCCGGGACCGGAAAGAGACCCAGTACTTC	CATSEARDRKETQYF
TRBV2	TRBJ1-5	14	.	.	TGTGCCAGCAGTTCGGGCAGGGGTAATCAGCCCCAGCATTTT	CASSSGRGNQPQHF
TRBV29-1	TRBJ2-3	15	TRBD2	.	TGCAGCGTTGAGAAACTAGCGGGGGGCACAGATACGCAGTATTTT	CSVEKLAGGTDTQYF
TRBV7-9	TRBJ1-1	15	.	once	TGTGCCAGCAGCTTAGAGGGCCAGGGTAGCGCTGAAGCTTTCTTT	CASSLEGQGSAEAFF
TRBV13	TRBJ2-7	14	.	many	TGTGCCAGCAGCTTAGACGGCGGAGATGGGGAGCAGTACTTC	CASSLDGGDGEQYF
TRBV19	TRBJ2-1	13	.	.	TGTGCCAGTAGTAGGTACTCCTACAATGAGCAGTTCTTC	CASSRYSYNEQFF
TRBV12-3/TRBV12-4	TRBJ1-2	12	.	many	TGTGCCAGCAGTTTGTATAGGGACGGCTACACCTTC	CASSLYRDGYTF
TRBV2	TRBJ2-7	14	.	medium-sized	TGTGCCAGTAACTATCTAAAGGGCCCAGTCGAGCAGTACTTC	CASNYLKGPVEQYF
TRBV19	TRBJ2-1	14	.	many	TGTGCCAGTAGTATGACCTATTCAGCAGGGGAGCAGTTCTTC	CASSMTYSAGEQFF
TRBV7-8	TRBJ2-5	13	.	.	TGTGCCAGCAGCTTGATGCAAGGGGAGACCCAGTACTTC	CASSLMQGETQYF
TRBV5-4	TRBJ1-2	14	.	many	TGTGCCAGCAGCTTGCCCGGGACATCCTATGGCTACACCTTC	CASSLPGTSYGYTF
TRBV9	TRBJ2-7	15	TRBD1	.	TGTACCAGCAGCGTAGGGGGACAGGTCTTCGACGGGCAGTACTTC	CTSSVGGQVFDGQYF
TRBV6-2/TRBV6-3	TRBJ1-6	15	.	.	TGTGCCAGCAGTCAACAGGGAGTCTATAATTCACCCCTCCACTTT	CASSQQGVYNSPLHF
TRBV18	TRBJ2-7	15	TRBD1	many	TGTGCCAGCTCACTTACCCGGGACAGGGACCACGAGCAGTACTTC	CASSLTRDRDHEQYF
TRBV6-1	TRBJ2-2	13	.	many	TGTGCCAGCAGTGGGACCTACACCGGGGAGCTGTTTTTT	CASSGTYTGELFF
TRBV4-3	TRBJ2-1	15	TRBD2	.	TGCGCCAGCAGCTCTAGCGAGGGAGGGTACAATGAGCAGTTCTTC	CASSSSEGGYNEQFF
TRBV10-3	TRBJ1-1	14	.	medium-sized	TGTGCCATCAGCTCACGAGGATTGGACGGCGAAGCTTTCTTT	CAISSRGLDGEAFF
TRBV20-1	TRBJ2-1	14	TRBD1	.	TGCAGTGCCTACACGGACAGGGACGTGAGCGAGCAGTTCTTC	CSAYTDRDVSEQFF
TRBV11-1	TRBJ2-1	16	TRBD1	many	TGTGCCAGCAGCACGATGGACAGGGGGCTGCGCAATGAGCAGTTCTTC	CASSTMDRGLRNEQFF
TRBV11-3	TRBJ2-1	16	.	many	TGTGCCAGCAGCTTAGATCTCGGGGGAGACTACAATGAGCAGTTCTTC	CASSLDLGGDYNEQFF
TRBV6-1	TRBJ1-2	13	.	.	TGTGCCAGCAGTCCCGACAGTCCCTATGGCTACACCTTC	CASSPDSPYGYTF
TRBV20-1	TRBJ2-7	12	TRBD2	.	TGCAGTGCTAGCGGGGGGGCATACGAGCAGTACTTC	CSASGGAYEQYF
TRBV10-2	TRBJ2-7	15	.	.	TGCGCCAGCAGTGAGTCGAGGGGGGAATGGTACGAGCAGTACTTC	CASSESRGEWYEQYF
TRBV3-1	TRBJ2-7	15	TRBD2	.	TGTGCCAGCAGCCAGGGCGGGGGTCCCTCCTACGAGCAGTACTTC	CASSQGGGPSYEQYF
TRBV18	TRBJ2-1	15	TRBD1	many	TGTGCCAGCTCACCTTGGAAACAGGGGTCCAATGAGCAGTTCTTC	CASSPWKQGSNEQFF
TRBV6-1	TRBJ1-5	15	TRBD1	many	TGTGCCAGCAGTGAGGGACAGGCCTACAATCAGCCCCAGCATTTT	CASSEGQAYNQPQHF
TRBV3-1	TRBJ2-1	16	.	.	TGTGCCAGCAGCCAAGATGAGACTAGAAATCACAATGAGCAGTTCTTC	CASSQDETRNHNEQFF